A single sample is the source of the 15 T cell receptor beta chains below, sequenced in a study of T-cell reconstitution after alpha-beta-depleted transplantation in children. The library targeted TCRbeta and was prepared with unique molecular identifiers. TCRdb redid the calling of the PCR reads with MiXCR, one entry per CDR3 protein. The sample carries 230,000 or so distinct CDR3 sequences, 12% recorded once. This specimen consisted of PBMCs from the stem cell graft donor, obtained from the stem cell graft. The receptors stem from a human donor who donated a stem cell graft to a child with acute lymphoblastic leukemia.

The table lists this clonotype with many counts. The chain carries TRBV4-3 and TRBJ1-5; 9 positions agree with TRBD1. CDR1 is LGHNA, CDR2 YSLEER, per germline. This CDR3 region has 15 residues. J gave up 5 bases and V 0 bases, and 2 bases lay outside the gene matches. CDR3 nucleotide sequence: TGCGCCAGCAGCCAAGAGGGGACAGGGCATCAGCCCCAGCATTTT. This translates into CASSQEGTGHQPQHF.

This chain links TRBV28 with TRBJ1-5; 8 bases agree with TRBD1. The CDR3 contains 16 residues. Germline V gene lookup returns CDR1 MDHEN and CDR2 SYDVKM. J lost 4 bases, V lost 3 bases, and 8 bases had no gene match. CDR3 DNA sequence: TGTGCCAGCAGTTTGGGTTGGACAGGGCCGAATCAGCCCCAGCATTTT. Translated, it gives CASSLGWTGPNQPQHF.

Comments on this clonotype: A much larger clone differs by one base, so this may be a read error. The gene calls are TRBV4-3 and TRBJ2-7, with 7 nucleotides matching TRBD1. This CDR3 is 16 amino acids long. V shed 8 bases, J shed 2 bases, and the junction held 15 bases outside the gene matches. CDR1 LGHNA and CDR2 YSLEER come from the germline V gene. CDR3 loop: CASGEDLQGTTYEQYF. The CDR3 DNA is TGCGCCAGCGGCGAAGATTTACAGGGGACCACCTACGAGCAGTACTTC.

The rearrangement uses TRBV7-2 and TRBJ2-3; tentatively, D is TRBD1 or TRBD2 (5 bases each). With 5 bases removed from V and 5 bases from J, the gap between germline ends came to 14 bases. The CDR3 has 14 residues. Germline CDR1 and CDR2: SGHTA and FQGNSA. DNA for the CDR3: TGTGCCAGCAGCCGGGACGGAGGCAGAGATACGCAGTATTTT. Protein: CASSRDGGRDTQYF.

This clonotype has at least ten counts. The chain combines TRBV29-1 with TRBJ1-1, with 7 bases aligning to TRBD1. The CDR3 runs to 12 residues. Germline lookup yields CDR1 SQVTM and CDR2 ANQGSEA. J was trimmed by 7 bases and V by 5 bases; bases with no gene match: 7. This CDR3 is CSVCDRASEAFF. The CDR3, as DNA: TGCAGCGTTTGCGACAGGGCGAGTGAAGCTTTCTTT.

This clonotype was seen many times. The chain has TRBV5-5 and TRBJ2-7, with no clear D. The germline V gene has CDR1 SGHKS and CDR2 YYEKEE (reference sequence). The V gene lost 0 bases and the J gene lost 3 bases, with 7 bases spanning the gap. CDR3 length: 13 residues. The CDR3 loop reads CASSLADHYEQYF. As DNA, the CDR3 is TGTGCCAGCAGCTTGGCAGACCACTACGAGCAGTACTTC.

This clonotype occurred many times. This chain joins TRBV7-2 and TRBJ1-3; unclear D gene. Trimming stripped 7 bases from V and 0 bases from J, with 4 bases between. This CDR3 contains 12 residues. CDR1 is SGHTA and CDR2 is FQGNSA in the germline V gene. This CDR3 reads CASTNSGNTIYF. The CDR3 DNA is TGTGCCAGCACCAACTCTGGAAACACCATATATTTT.

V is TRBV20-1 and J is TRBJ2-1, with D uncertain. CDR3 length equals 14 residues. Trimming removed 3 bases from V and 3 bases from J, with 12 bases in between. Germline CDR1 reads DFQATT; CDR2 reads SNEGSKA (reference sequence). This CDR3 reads CSASSRSDYNEQFF. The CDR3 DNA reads TGCAGTGCTAGTTCCCGGTCCGACTACAATGAGCAGTTCTTC.

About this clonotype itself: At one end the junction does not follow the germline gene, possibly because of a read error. CDR3 residues: CAWSLKGQGYSGANGLTF. The DNA of the CDR3 is TGTGCCTGGAGTTTGAAGGGACAGGGATACTCTGGGGCCAACGGCCTGACTTTC. This chain joins TRBV30 and TRBJ2-6, with 9 bases matching TRBD1. Germline V lookup: CDR1 GTSNPN, CDR2 SVGIG (reference sequence). The CDR3 has 18 amino acids.

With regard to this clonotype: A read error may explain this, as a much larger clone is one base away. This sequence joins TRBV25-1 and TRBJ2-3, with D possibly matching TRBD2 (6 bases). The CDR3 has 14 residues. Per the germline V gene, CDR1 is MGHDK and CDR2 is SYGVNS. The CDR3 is CASSEISRRDTHYF. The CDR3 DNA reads TGTGCCAGCAGTGAAATAAGTAGGAGGGATACGCACTATTTT. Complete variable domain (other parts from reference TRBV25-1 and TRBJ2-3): EADIYQTPRYLVIGTGKKITLECSQTMGHDKMYWYQQDPGMELHLIHYSYGVNSTEKGDLSSESTVSRIRTEHFPLTLESARPSHTSQYLCASSEISRRDTHYFGPGTRLTVL.

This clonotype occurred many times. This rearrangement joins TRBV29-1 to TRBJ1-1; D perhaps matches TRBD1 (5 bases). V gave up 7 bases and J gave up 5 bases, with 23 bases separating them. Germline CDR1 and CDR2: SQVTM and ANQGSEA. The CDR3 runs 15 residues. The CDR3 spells CSAVIDSPSGTEAFF. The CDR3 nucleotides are TGCAGCGCCGTGATCGACAGCCCCTCGGGGACTGAAGCTTTCTTT.

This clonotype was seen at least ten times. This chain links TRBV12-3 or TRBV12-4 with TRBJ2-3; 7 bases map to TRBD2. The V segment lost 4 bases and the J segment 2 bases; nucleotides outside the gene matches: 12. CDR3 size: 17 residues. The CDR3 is CASSSPRLAEHTDTQYF. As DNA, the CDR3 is TGTGCCAGCAGTTCTCCCCGGCTAGCGGAACACACAGATACGCAGTATTTT.

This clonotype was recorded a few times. This CDR3 reads CASSYSTEGYEQYF. In DNA, the CDR3 is TGTGCCAGCAGTTACTCTACCGAGGGGTACGAGCAGTACTTC. V is TRBV6-5 and J is TRBJ2-7; the D gene could be TRBD1 or TRBD2 (5 bases each). V lost 0 bases, J lost 4 bases, and 10 bases lay in between. CDR1 MNHEY and CDR2 SVGAGI come from the germline V gene. CDR3 length: 14 amino acids.

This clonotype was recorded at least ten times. CDR3 sequence: CASSLSGTGYPYEQYF. In nucleotides, the CDR3 is TGCGCCAGCAGCTTGTCCGGGACAGGTTATCCCTACGAGCAGTACTTC. The chain combines TRBV5-1 with TRBJ2-7; TRBD1 matches at 8 bases. This CDR3 has 16 amino acids. The germline V gene encodes CDR1 SGHRS and CDR2 YFSETQ. The V gene end was trimmed by 1 base and the J gene end by 2 bases; junction bases not matched to a gene: 8.

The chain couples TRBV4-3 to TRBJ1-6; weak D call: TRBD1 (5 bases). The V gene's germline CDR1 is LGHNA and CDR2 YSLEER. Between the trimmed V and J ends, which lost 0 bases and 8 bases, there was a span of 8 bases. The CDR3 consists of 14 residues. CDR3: CASSQEGGDSPLHF. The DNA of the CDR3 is TGCGCCAGCAGCCAAGAGGGGGGAGATTCACCCCTCCACTTT.